These 27 T cell receptor beta chains share one sample of origin, sequenced in a study of a mutant IDH1 vaccine in newly diagnosed glioma. Method: immunoSEQ multiplex PCR; TCRdb's copy keeps in-frame clones and lacks some. The sample comprises 60,000 to 75,000 clones, 84% of which are singletons, and roughly 3.5% rests with the top ten. These receptors' targets are unknown. Time point: week 11, during vaccination. Vaccination comprised doses that each held 300 ug of mutant IDH1 20-mer peptide, plus topical imiquimod. This material consisted of PBMCs, taken from a glioma patient whose treatment included an IDH1 peptide vaccine. The source is a man aged 25 to 40 with glioma.

The CDR3 here is CASNDRGNEKLFF. The CDR3 coding sequence is TGTGCCAGCAACGACAGGGGGAATGAAAAACTGTTTTTT. This chain uses TRBV5-4 with TRBJ1-4; TRBD1 matches 9 bases. CDR1 SGHNT and CDR2 YYREEE come from the germline V gene (reference sequence). V dropped 6 bases and J dropped 5; count of bases not matched to a gene: 2. CDR3 size: 13 residues.

This chain uses TRBV5-4 with TRBJ1-4, with 9 positions matching TRBD1. The V gene end was trimmed by 4 bases and the J gene end by 2 bases; junction bases not matched to a gene: 9. Germline V CDR1 and CDR2: SGHNT, YYREEE (reference sequence). The CDR3 consists of 17 residues. The CDR3 region is CASSLGGTGWTNEKLFF. The CDR3 DNA is TGTGCCAGCAGCCTGGGCGGGACAGGGTGGACTAATGAAAAACTGTTTTTT.

The V call is TRBV28, the J call TRBJ1-2; D unclear. The CDR3 has 13 residues. Trimming pared 4 bases from V and 5 bases from J, leaving 11 bases between. From germline, CDR1 is MDHEN and CDR2 SYDVKM. CDR3 amino acids: CASSSKLSYGYTF. CDR3 nucleotide sequence: TGTGCCAGCAGTTCCAAGCTGTCATATGGCTACACCTTC.

The chain carries TRBV6-5 and TRBJ2-6; D remains ambiguous. From germline, CDR1 is MNHEY and CDR2 SVGAGI. CDR3 length: 12 amino acids. V gave up 7 bases and J gave up 2 bases, with 3 bases separating them. Written as DNA, the CDR3 is TGTGCCAGCACTACTGGGGCCAACGTCCTGACTTTC. Translated, it gives CASTTGANVLTF.

J is TRBJ2-2 and V is TRBV4-3; D tentatively reads TRBD1 or TRBD2 (6 bases each). The V gene's germline CDR1 is LGHNA and CDR2 YSLEER. V was trimmed by 6 bases and J by 1 base, leaving 12 bases between them. This CDR3 has 15 residues. CDR3 sequence reads: CASSVGGLNTGELFF. The CDR3 DNA sequence: TGCGCCAGCAGTGTGGGGGGCTTGAACACCGGGGAGCTGTTTTTT.

This rearrangement joins TRBV18 to TRBJ2-1; tentative D call: TRBD1 (7 bases). The V gene's germline CDR1 is KGHSH and CDR2 LQKENI. The CDR3 loop spans 18 amino acids. Trimming stripped 5 bases from V and 0 bases from J, with 20 bases between. The CDR3 region is CASSTKEGALGSYNEQFF. The CDR3 DNA reads as TGTGCCAGCTCAACCAAGGAGGGGGCCCTCGGCTCCTACAATGAGCAGTTCTTC. Complete variable domain (other parts from reference TRBV18 and TRBJ2-1): NAGVMQNPRHLVRRRGQEARLRCSPMKGHSHVYWYRQLPEEGLKFMVYLQKENIIDESGMPKERFSAEFPKEGPSILRIQQVVRGDSAAYFCASSTKEGALGSYNEQFFGPGTRLTVL.

The genes are TRBV7-6 and TRBJ2-2; D unresolved. The CDR3 runs 12 residues. Looked up from germline, CDR1 is SGHVS and CDR2 is FNYEAQ. The chain's CDR3 is CAVGDRTGELFF. The CDR3 DNA reads as TGTGCAGTAGGCGACCGGACCGGGGAGCTGTTTTTT. Full variable domain (remainder filled in from reference TRBV7-6 and TRBJ2-2): GAGVSQSPRYKVTKRGQDVALRCDPISGHVSLYWYRQALGQGPEFLTYFNYEAQQDKSGLPNDRFSAERPEGSISTLTIQRTEQRDSAMYRCAVGDRTGELFFGEGSRLTVL.

This clone was counted once. The gene calls are TRBV28 and TRBJ1-2; tentatively, D is TRBD1 (5 bases). The V end lost 3 bases, the J end lost 7 bases, and 9 bases lay between the germline ends. CDR3 length equals 12 residues. CDR1 and CDR2 (germline): MDHEN, SYDVKM. CDR3 bases: TGTGCCAGCAGTTTTATGGGGGGTGGCTACACCTTC. Amino acids: CASSFMGGGYTF.

The chain links TRBV13 to TRBJ2-1; 11 nucleotides match TRBD2. The CDR3 consists of 18 residues. Germline lookup yields CDR1 PRHDT and CDR2 FYEKMQ (reference sequence). V gave up 5 bases and J gave up 0 bases; unmatched junction bases: 9. The CDR3 protein is CASSPIAGGVSSYNEQFF. The CDR3 DNA sequence: TGTGCCAGCAGCCCCATAGCGGGGGGGGTTAGCTCCTACAATGAGCAGTTCTTC.

This clone has only one observation. The chain joins TRBV7-8 to TRBJ2-7, with 9 bases identical to TRBD1. The V gene end was trimmed by 5 bases and the J gene end by 5 bases; junction bases not matched to a gene: 13. The CDR3 has 16 amino acids. Per germline, CDR1 SGHVS and CDR2 FQNEAQ. The CDR3 region has the DNA TGTGCCAGCAGCCTGACAGGGGGGGCTACAAGGAACGAGCAGTACTTC. It specifies CASSLTGGATRNEQYF.

The rearrangement joins TRBV7-9 to TRBJ1-2; TRBD1 aligns across 10 bases. The germline gives CDR1 SEHNR, CDR2 FQNEAQ (reference sequence). V shed 5 bases and J 2 bases; nucleotides not matched to a gene: 5. The CDR3 runs 15 residues. The CDR3 coding sequence is TGTGCCAGCAGCGAGAGGGACAGGGGAAACTATGGCTACACCTTC. This encodes CASSERDRGNYGYTF.

The CDR3 sequence is CASSEGQLAYEQYF. CDR3 in DNA: TGTGCCAGCAGCGAGGGACAGCTGGCCTACGAGCAGTACTTC. The chain uses TRBV7-2 and TRBJ2-7, with 7 nucleotides matching TRBD1. Looked up from germline, CDR1 is SGHTA and CDR2 is FQGNSA. With 5 bases clipped from V and 2 bases from J, the junction kept 6 bases outside the gene matches. There are 14 residues in the CDR3. Based on the CDR3 plus reference TRBV7-2 and TRBJ2-7, the full variable domain is GAGVSQSPSNKVTEKGKDVELRCDPISGHTALYWYRQSLGQGLEFLIYFQGNSAPDKSGLPSDRFSAERTGGSVSTLTIQRTQQEDSAVYLCASSEGQLAYEQYFGPGTRLTVT.

This chain connects TRBV10-3 to TRBJ2-3, with 8 bases fitting TRBD1. Germline V CDR1 and CDR2: ENHRY, SYGVKD. J was trimmed by 4 bases and V by 0 bases; bases with no gene match: 3. The CDR3 totals 15 residues. Here the CDR3 reads CAISESRQGSDTQYF. As DNA, the CDR3 is TGTGCCATCAGTGAGTCCCGACAGGGGTCAGATACGCAGTATTTT.

The chain combines TRBV7-2 with TRBJ2-7; D remains ambiguous. Germline CDR1 is SGHTA and CDR2 is FQGNSA. Trimming removed 0 bases from V and 1 base from J, with 10 bases in between. The CDR3 spans 15 residues. Here the CDR3 DNA reads TGTGCCAGCAGCTTAGCACCTGCTAGTTCCTACGAGCAGTACTTC. Residues: CASSLAPASSYEQYF.

This chain uses TRBV10-1 with TRBJ2-1; 9 nucleotides match TRBD2. The CDR3 loop spans 14 amino acids. Germline V gene sequence: CDR1 WNHNN, CDR2 SYGVQD (reference sequence). The junction had 7 bases not matched to a gene; V was cut back by 7 bases and J by 6 bases. The CDR3 DNA reads as TGCGCCAGCACATTGGCGGGAGGGAGCAATGAGCAGTTCTTC. Amino acids: CASTLAGGSNEQFF.

Only one count was recorded for this clone. This chain uses TRBV4-2 with TRBJ1-1; 7 bases line up with TRBD1. This CDR3 is built from 13 residues. Germline CDR1 reads LGHNA; CDR2 reads YNFKEQ. J gave up 8 bases and V 5 bases, and 8 bases lay outside the gene matches. For the CDR3, the DNA is TGTGCCAGCAGCTTCGGCGGGACAGAAGAAGCTTTCTTT. Its protein product is CASSFGGTEEAFF.

The chain is built from TRBV4-3 and TRBJ2-5; D not resolved. CDR3 size: 13 residues. CDR1 and CDR2 from the germline V gene are LGHNA and YSLEER. Trimming left V 0 bases short and J 7 bases short, with 9 bases between. DNA of the CDR3: TGCGCCAGCAGCCAAGATACTCCTACGACCCAGTACTTC. Protein product: CASSQDTPTTQYF.

The rearrangement joins TRBV10-3 to TRBJ2-1; 7 bases match TRBD2. In germline, CDR1 is ENHRY, CDR2 SYGVKD. V lost 10 bases to trimming and J lost 5 bases; unmatched junction nucleotides: 20. This CDR3 is built from 17 residues. The CDR3 loop reads CATRGLAAAKHNNEQFF. In nucleotides, the CDR3 is TGTGCCACTCGAGGGCTAGCGGCCGCCAAACATAACAATGAGCAGTTCTTC.

The rearrangement uses TRBV6-9 and TRBJ2-7; TRBD2 matches at 8 bases. With V trimmed by 3 bases and J by 3 bases, 7 bases remained unmatched. CDR1 and CDR2 from the germline V gene are MNHGY and SVAAGI. CDR3 length: 15 residues. CDR3 in amino acids: CASSYVLAGSYEQYF. The DNA for the CDR3 is TGTGCCAGCAGTTACGTGCTAGCGGGTAGCTACGAGCAGTACTTC.

The chain combines TRBV4-3 with TRBJ2-3; 7 bases are a match to TRBD2. The V gene's germline CDR1 is LGHNA and CDR2 YSLEER. Trimming took 0 bases from V and 2 from J; bases not matched to a gene: 8. The CDR3 length is 17 residues. The CDR3 DNA follows: TGCGCCAGCAGCCAAGATGGAGGGGAGGGGTACACAGATACGCAGTATTTT. It translates to CASSQDGGEGYTDTQYF.

The chain uses TRBV18 and TRBJ2-1; 12 bases line up with TRBD2. The V and J ends lost 3 bases and 1 base, in that order; junction bases with no gene match: 10. There are 19 residues in the CDR3. Germline V gene lookup returns CDR1 KGHSH and CDR2 LQKENI. The CDR3 sequence is CASSPTSGRDIGSYNEQFF. Written as DNA, the CDR3 is TGTGCCAGCTCACCGACTAGCGGGAGAGATATTGGGTCCTACAATGAGCAGTTCTTC.

CDR3 DNA sequence: TGTGCCACCAGCAGAGATTGGGGACCGGGCCAGCCCCAGCATTTT. This sequence encodes CATSRDWGPGQPQHF. V gene TRBV15 combines with J gene TRBJ1-5, with TRBD1 as a possible D gene (5 bases). CDR3 length: 15 amino acids. Trimming left V 0 bases short and J 7 bases short, with 13 bases between. Looked up from germline, CDR1 is LNHNV and CDR2 is YYDKDF (reference sequence).

The V and J genes are TRBV4-2 and TRBJ2-2; unclear D gene. The CDR3 has 14 amino acids. Germline V gives CDR1 LGHNA, CDR2 YNFKEQ. Trimming took off 0 bases at V and 6 bases at J, with 8 bases between the two ends. Written as DNA, the CDR3 is TGTGCCAGCAGCCAAGATCGTACGTCCGGGGAGCTGTTTTTT. The encoded protein is CASSQDRTSGELFF.

The chain combines TRBV2 with TRBJ1-2, with unresolved D. The V gene's germline CDR1 is SNHLY and CDR2 FYNNEI. The CDR3 is 14 amino acids. Trimming pared 2 bases from V and 4 bases from J, leaving 11 bases between. The CDR3 DNA reads TGTGCCAGCAGTGAACTGCACCAAAGCTATGGCTACACCTTC. Translated, it gives CASSELHQSYGYTF.

V and J are TRBV7-8 and TRBJ2-7; a possible D gene is TRBD2 (5 bases). The V end was cut by 1 base, the J end by 2 bases, with 12 bases between. The CDR3 is 15 amino acids. In germline, CDR1 is SGHVS, CDR2 FQNEAQ. CDR3 sequence (DNA): TGTGCCAGCAGCTTAGGATCCAGCGGTGCCTACGAGCAGTACTTC. Its translation: CASSLGSSGAYEQYF.

This chain joins TRBV9 and TRBJ2-7, with a tentative D call TRBD1 (6 bases). V gave up 0 bases and J gave up 1 base, with 14 bases separating them. Looked up from germline, CDR1 is SGDLS and CDR2 is YYNGEE. The CDR3 has 16 residues. The CDR3 reads CASSVDSRGASYEQYF. CDR3 coding DNA: TGTGCCAGCAGCGTAGACTCCAGGGGAGCTTCCTACGAGCAGTACTTC.

Comments on this clone: The identical CDR3 is also encoded by other nucleotide sequences in the sample. V and J are TRBV10-1 and TRBJ1-4, with a weak D call TRBD1 (6 bases). The V and J ends lost 0 bases and 8 bases respectively, with 10 bases between them. The CDR3 is 14 amino acids. From germline, CDR1 is WNHNN and CDR2 SYGVQD (reference sequence). The CDR3 protein is CASSESAGDEKLFF. DNA of the CDR3: TGCGCCAGCAGTGAGTCGGCAGGGGACGAAAAACTGTTTTTT.